The subject of this entry is one T cell receptor beta chain. No antigen is known for it. This entry is derived from a study of CXCR3-negative and CXCR3-positive naive CD8 T cells (dated by TCRdb to between 2018 and 2020). Notes on the research overall: About 135 million TRB reads were obtained in total, roughly 1.5 +/- 0.3 million reads per library. Diversity and physicochemical repertoire analyses covered about a dozen donors pooled from two independent experiments. For the TRBV-TRBJ cluster analysis, the naive subsets came from 5 donors, while the memory cells came from 3 donors.

Points the paper makes about the study in general: Both naive subsets had comparably high repertoire diversity, while memory CD8+ T cells had much lower repertoire diversity. TRBV-TRBJ usage was similar between naive CXCR3-negative and CXCR3-positive cells from the same donor, while memory cells showed distinct patterns. Because surface CD5, which has been linked to self-reactivity in mice, was comparable between naive subsets, TCR interaction strength was also inferred from TRB CDR3 physicochemical properties. Freshly isolated PBMCs were used for most assays because CXCR3 expression went down partially after cryopreservation. Compared with CXCR3-negative naive cells, CXCR3-positive naive cells had TRB CDR3s with higher hydrophobicity (lower Kidera factor 4), lower energy, and higher strength and volume indices.

TCRdb shows the sequencer as NextSeq 550. The Human TCR Profiling Kit (MiLaboratory) was used to prepare UMI-labeled 5' RACE TRB cDNA libraries. cDNA synthesis used the entire amount of extracted RNA, and PCR amplification then used the entire amount of cDNA produced. The libraries were made side by side, with each library going through the same number of PCR cycles. On the authors' methods: MIGEC and MiXCR extracted about 53,000 +/- 10,000 unique UMI-labeled TRB cDNA molecules per library, requiring at least two reads per UMI. On average, each library contained about 40,000 +/- 10,000 functional in-frame TRB CDR3 nucleotide clonotypes without stop codons. Diversity metrics, including normalized Shannon-Wiener and Chao1, were computed in VDJtools after downsampling to 5000 UMI-labeled TRB molecules per sample. VDJtools was used to calculate clonotype-size-weighted physicochemical properties of the central five CDR3 residues, namely interaction energy, strength, volume and Kidera factor 4. One entry per CDR3 protein sequence results from the TCRdb reprocessing of the reads, with DNA left out. These V and J calls derive from TCRdb rather than the authors' analysis. Per the sample table, the count is tens of thousands of distinct CDR3 sequences. Of the sample, around 0.58% falls within the top ten clones.

The germline V gene specifies MDHEN as CDR1 and SYDVKM as CDR2. The cysteine opens and the phenylalanine closes a CDR3 of 14 amino acids. No DNA is recorded. For every CD8+ T cell subset, over 250,000 cells were flow-sorted straight into RLT lysis buffer, and each subset was sorted in triplicate. To keep memory contaminants out, a stringent definition of naive CD8+ T cells was applied: CD45RO-CCR7+CD27+CD95-. Peripheral blood mononuclear cells were isolated from buffy coats using standard density gradient centrifugation. A FACSAria III was used to flow-sort naive CD8+ T cells into CXCR3-negative and CXCR3-positive populations. An RNeasy Mini Kit was used to extract total RNA from the sorted cells.

The sequenced sample consisted of naive CXCR3+ CD8+ T cells from blood. The cell subset or site label here, explained by the study, means: CD45RO-CCR7+CD27+CD95- naive CD8+ T cells expressing CXCR3 (TNR3+). The TCR comes from a human donor in good health. Some clones in this sample may be carry-over from other donors' samples. The chain employs TRBV28 and TRBJ2-7. CDR3 region: CASSLSGNTYEQYF.